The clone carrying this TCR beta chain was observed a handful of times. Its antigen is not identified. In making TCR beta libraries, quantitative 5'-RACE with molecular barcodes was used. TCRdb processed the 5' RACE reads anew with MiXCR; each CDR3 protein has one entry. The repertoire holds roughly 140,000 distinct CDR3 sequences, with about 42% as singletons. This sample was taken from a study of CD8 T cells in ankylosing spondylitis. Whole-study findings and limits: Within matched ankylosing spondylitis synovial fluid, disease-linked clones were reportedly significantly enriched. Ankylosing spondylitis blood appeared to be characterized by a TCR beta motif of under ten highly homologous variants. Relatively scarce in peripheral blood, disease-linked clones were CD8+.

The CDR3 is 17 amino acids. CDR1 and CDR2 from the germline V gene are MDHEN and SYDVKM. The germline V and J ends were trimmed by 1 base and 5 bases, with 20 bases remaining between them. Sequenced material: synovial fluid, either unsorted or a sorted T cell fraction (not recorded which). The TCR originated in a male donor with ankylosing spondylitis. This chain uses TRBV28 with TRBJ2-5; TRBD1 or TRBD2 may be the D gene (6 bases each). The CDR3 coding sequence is TGTGCCAGCAGTTTATTTTTTCGGAGGGGGACATGCGAGACCCAGTACTTC. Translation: CASSLFFRRGTCETQYF.